These T cell receptor beta chains were read from a single sample in a study of T cells in Graves' hyperthyroidism and ophthalmopathy. TCRdb called the multiplex PCR reads again in MiXCR, with one record for every CDR3 protein. The sample lists about 420,000 distinct CDR3 sequences, roughly 15% occurring once. Sequencing was performed on blood. These receptor sequences come from a woman younger than 35 with Graves' hyperthyroidism. Each CDR3 is given with its conserved first and last residue. The D gene is left open where the match is weak. Rows give clone size only sometimes, using once, few, many, or a class for an expanded clone.

d_call clone_size j_call v_call cdr3_nt cdr3_aa
. . TRBJ1-1 TRBV28 TGTGCCAGCAGTTTGCGAGTGAACACTGAAGCTCTCTTT CASSLRVNTEALF
. many TRBJ1-6 TRBV20-1 TGCAGTGCTAGGGGAAATCAGGGCGGCAATTCACCCCTCCACTTT CSARGNQGGNSPLHF
. many TRBJ2-7 TRBV16 TGTGCCAGCAGCCCCTACAGCCAGGCCTACGAGCAGTACTTC CASSPYSQAYEQYF
TRBD1 many TRBJ1-1 TRBV6-1 TGTGCCAGCAGAACTGACAGGGCGGGGAACACTGAAGCTTTCTTT CASRTDRAGNTEAFF
. few TRBJ1-6 TRBV9 TGTGCCAGCAGCGTAACCTTAAATAATTCACCCCTCCACTTT CASSVTLNNSPLHF
. many TRBJ1-2 TRBV30 TGTGCCTGGAGAAGGGTTGGCTACACCTTC CAWRRVGYTF
TRBD1 . TRBJ1-1 TRBV30 TGTGCCTGGAACACCAGGGGGTATGGCACTGAAGCTTTCTTT CAWNTRGYGTEAFF
. many TRBJ1-2 TRBV27 TGTGCCAGCAGTTTAGTAGCAGGGAGGGGTGGCTACACCTTC CASSLVAGRGGYTF
TRBD1 many TRBJ2-7 TRBV10-2 TGCGCCAGCAGAGAACGTCCGGGACAGGGGGTCGAGCAGTACTTC CASRERPGQGVEQYF
. . TRBJ1-2 TRBV20-1 TGCAGTGCTAGAGATCCCGTGACGGCGCTTTATGGCTACACCTTC CSARDPVTALYGYTF
TRBD1 many TRBJ2-1 TRBV2 TGTGCCAGCAGTATCGGACAGGTCAACAATGAGCAGTTCTTC CASSIGQVNNEQFF
TRBD2 many TRBJ2-1 TRBV2 TGTGCCAGCAGTGCCCCCGGGACTAGCGGGAGGGCCTACAATGAGCAGTTCTTC CASSAPGTSGRAYNEQFF
. once TRBJ2-3 TRBV30 TGTGCCTGGAGGGGAGAAGTCTACACAGATACGCAGTATTTT CAWRGEVYTDTQYF
. . TRBJ2-1 TRBV5-1 TGCGCCAGCAGCGTAGGTTGGAGTAGCAATGAGCAGTTCTTC CASSVGWSSNEQFF
TRBD1 few TRBJ1-5 TRBV6-2/TRBV6-3 TGTGCCAGCAGTTACGTCATAGGGGGCCTTCAGCCCCAGCATTTT CASSYVIGGLQPQHF
TRBD2 many TRBJ2-7 TRBV6-2/TRBV6-3 TGTGCCAGCAGTTACCCTTCGACTCCCGGGACTAGCGGGAAGAACTCCTACGAGCAGTACTTC CASSYPSTPGTSGKNSYEQYF
. many TRBJ1-5 TRBV7-8 TGTGCCAGCAGCTTAGATACGCCTGGCAATCAGCCCCAGCATTTT CASSLDTPGNQPQHF
. many TRBJ1-1 TRBV6-1 TGTGCCAGCAGTGATCGCCTGCCTCTCGCTGAAGCTTTCTTT CASSDRLPLAEAFF
. many TRBJ1-2 TRBV27 TGTGCCAGCAGTTTATCTATGGGGGGGGTAGGCTACACCTTC CASSLSMGGVGYTF
TRBD2 . TRBJ2-1 TRBV5-5 TGTGCCAGCAGCCGGACAGGACTAGCGGGCGCAAACAATGAGCAGTTCTTC CASSRTGLAGANNEQFF
TRBD1 many TRBJ1-4 TRBV28 TGTGCCAGCAGTACACTCTCGGGACAGCCTGCAACTAATGAAAAACTGTTTTTT CASSTLSGQPATNEKLFF
. many TRBJ2-7 TRBV6-2/TRBV6-3 TGTGCCAGCAGTTCCCCGGTTGAGGAGCAGTACTTC CASSSPVEEQYF
. many TRBJ1-1 TRBV12-5 TGTGCTGGGGGGGGAGGGATCAACACTGAAGCTTTCTTT CAGGGGINTEAFF
. . TRBJ1-1 TRBV5-5 TGTGCCAGCAGCTTAGCAAGGGTTTCCACTGAAGCTTTCTTT CASSLARVSTEAFF
. . TRBJ1-3 TRBV9 TGTGCCAGCAGCGCCAGAAACACCATATATTTT CASSARNTIYF
TRBD1 many TRBJ2-7 TRBV18 TGTGCCAGCTCACGGGACAGGGGTAACGAGCAGTACTTC CASSRDRGNEQYF
TRBD2 many TRBJ2-1 TRBV20-1 TGCAGTGCTAGAGGAACTAGCGGCGGCTCCTACAATGAGCAGTTCTTC CSARGTSGGSYNEQFF
. many TRBJ1-5 TRBV30 TGTGCCTGGAGACAGCCGGGGCAGCCCCAGCATTTT CAWRQPGQPQHF
. many TRBJ2-1 TRBV10-3 TGTGCCATCAGGGGGGGCCAGCGGCCTGAGCAGTTCTTC CAIRGGQRPEQFF
TRBD1 few TRBJ1-1 TRBV7-3 TGTGCCAGCAGCTCCGGACAGGGTCGCGCTGAAGCTTTCTTT CASSSGQGRAEAFF
. . TRBJ1-3 TRBV28 TGTGCCAGCAGTGGGGATCCGCCCCGGCAATGGTACTCTGGAAACACCATATATTTT CASSGDPPRQWYSGNTIYF
. few TRBJ1-1 TRBV29-1 TGCAGCGTTGAGAGGAGTACAAACACTGAAGCTTTCTTT CSVERSTNTEAFF
. few TRBJ1-5 TRBV11-2 TGTGCCAGCAGCTTAGACGGGAGACAGCCCCAGCATTTT CASSLDGRQPQHF
. many TRBJ2-5 TRBV10-3 TGTGCCATCAGTGACGACAGACCAGCTGCGGAGACCCAGTACTTC CAISDDRPAAETQYF
. . TRBJ2-2 TRBV2 TGTGCCAGCAGGGCCACGGGGATTATTCCTCGTACCGGGGAGCTGCTTTTT CASRATGIIPRTGELLF
. many TRBJ2-7 TRBV12-3/TRBV12-4 TGTGCCAGCAGTGGGACACCCAGGGAGCAGTACTTC CASSGTPREQYF
. many TRBJ1-6 TRBV3-1 TGTGCCAGCAGCCAAGGGCTACAGCCTAGTCCCCTCCACTTT CASSQGLQPSPLHF
. many TRBJ2-1 TRBV28 TGTGCCAGCAGTTTGGAAATAGCAGTTTATGAGCAGTTCTTC CASSLEIAVYEQFF
TRBD2 many TRBJ2-5 TRBV12-3/TRBV12-4 TGTGCCAGCAGTTTACCGGGACTAGCGGGAGTGGGGACTAGGGAGACCCAGTACTTC CASSLPGLAGVGTRETQYF
. few TRBJ2-6 TRBV10-3 TGTGCCATCAGTGAGTCGATTCAGCCCCGGGAGAACAGGGGAAGCTCTGGGGCCAACGTCCTGACTTTC CAISESIQPRENRGSSGANVLTF
. many TRBJ1-5 TRBV7-2 TGTGCCAGCAGCGCCGGAGGCCAGCCCCAGCATTTT CASSAGGQPQHF
TRBD1 many TRBJ1-5 TRBV6-1 TGTGCCAGCAGGCCACGACAGGGGGCCGACAATCAGCCCCAGCATTTT CASRPRQGADNQPQHF
TRBD2 few TRBJ2-2 TRBV10-1 TGCGCCAGCAGTCCAATTGGGACTAGCGGGAGGAACGGGGAGCTGTTTTTT CASSPIGTSGRNGELFF
TRBD1 . TRBJ2-5 TRBV5-1 TGCGCCAGCAGCTTCGGGACAGAGCAAGAGACCCAGTACTTC CASSFGTEQETQYF
TRBD2 . TRBJ2-1 TRBV2 TGTGCCAGCGGGGGGAGACTAGCGGGAGGAAACAATGAGCAGTTCTTC CASGGRLAGGNNEQFF
TRBD1 many TRBJ1-1 TRBV6-1 TGTGCCAGCAGTGGCCGGGACAGGGCGAACACTGAAGCTTTCTTT CASSGRDRANTEAFF
. many TRBJ1-1 TRBV18 TGTGCCAGCTCACCACAACGCAACACTGAAGCTTTCTTT CASSPQRNTEAFF
TRBD1 many TRBJ2-1 TRBV6-1 TGTGCCAGCAGTGCAGGACAGGGGGGCTACAATGAGCAGTTCTTC CASSAGQGGYNEQFF
. many TRBJ2-7 TRBV28 TGTGCCAGCAGAGACGGGACCTACGAGCAGTACTTC CASRDGTYEQYF
TRBD1 many TRBJ2-5 TRBV28 TGTGCCAGCAGTGACCCAGGGGGATGGACGGAGACCCAGTACTTC CASSDPGGWTETQYF
. many TRBJ1-2 TRBV28 TGTGCCAGCAGTTTTGGCAAAAACTATGGCTACACCTTC CASSFGKNYGYTF
. many TRBJ2-2 TRBV7-8 TGTGCCAGCAGCTCCAACAGGGGGAGGGCGAACACCGGGGAGCTGTTTTTT CASSSNRGRANTGELFF
. many TRBJ2-2 TRBV28 TGTGCCAGCAGTGGACAAGCGAACACCGGGGAGCTGTTTTTT CASSGQANTGELFF
TRBD2 many TRBJ2-3 TRBV20-1 TGCAGTGCAAAAACCGGGACTAGCGGAAGCACAGATACGCAGTATTTT CSAKTGTSGSTDTQYF
. many TRBJ2-7 TRBV27 TGTGCCAGCAGTGCGACTATCTCCTACGAGCAGTACTTC CASSATISYEQYF
TRBD1 few TRBJ1-5 TRBV27 TGTGCCAGCCGGACAGGGGGTCAGCCCCAGCATTTT CASRTGGQPQHF
. many TRBJ2-1 TRBV7-8 TGTGCCAGCAGCTTAGGGCCTGCGGGGACCTATGAGCAGTTCTTC CASSLGPAGTYEQFF